A single sample is the source of the 14 T cell receptor beta chains below, sequenced in a study of blood T cell dynamics during melanoma immunotherapy. Indicated time point: pre-treatment baseline. Clones were read by immunoSEQ multiplex PCR, and TCRdb kept only the in-frame ones, dropping some. The profile shows approximately 9,600 clones, around 90% of them singletons. The source material was blood, sampled from a patient treated with checkpoint blockade. These receptors originate from a human donor with melanoma.

The chain employs TRBV2 and TRBJ2-1; TRBD1 matches 9 bases. The CDR3 consists of 14 residues. With 6 bases clipped from V and 5 bases from J, the junction kept 5 bases outside the gene matches. Germline values: CDR1 SNHLY, CDR2 FYNNEI. CDR3 amino acids: CASRRQGGDNEQFF. The CDR3 DNA reads TGTGCCAGCAGGAGACAGGGGGGGGACAATGAGCAGTTCTTC.

The CDR3 region has the DNA TGTGCCAGCAGCCGGTCAGGGTACGGTGGCTACACCTTC. Residues: CASSRSGYGGYTF. The V gene is TRBV5-4, the J gene TRBJ1-2; tentatively, D is TRBD1 (5 bases). V was shortened by 4 bases and J by 7 bases, with 14 bases between the two germline ends. The CDR3 is 13 amino acids. Germline CDR1 and CDR2: SGHNT and YYREEE (reference sequence).

The chain carries TRBV5-1 and TRBJ1-3; 9 bases line up with TRBD1. CDR1 is SGHRS, CDR2 YFSETQ, per germline. The CDR3 has 15 amino acids. V trimming: 0 bases; J trimming: 6 bases; junction bases outside the gene matches: 4. CDR3 sequence (DNA): TGCGCCAGCAGCTTGGGGACAGGGGAGACAAACACCATATATTTT. Protein: CASSLGTGETNTIYF. The full variable domain, its missing parts supplied by reference TRBV5-1 and TRBJ1-3, is KAGVTQTPRYLIKTRGQQVTLSCSPISGHRSVSWYQQTPGQGLQFLFEYFSETQRNKGNFPGRFSGRQFSNSRSEMNVSTLELGDSALYLCASSLGTGETNTIYFGEGSWLTVV.

The chain has TRBV30 and TRBJ1-2, with 7 bases identical to TRBD1. V trimming: 3 bases; J trimming: 4 bases; junction bases outside the gene matches: 8. Germline CDR1 GTSNPN, CDR2 SVGIG (reference sequence). This CDR3 is built from 14 residues. CDR3 loop: CAWRSGQPGYGYTF. CDR3 DNA sequence: TGTGCCTGGAGGTCGGGACAGCCCGGCTATGGCTACACCTTC.

The rearrangement joins TRBV5-1 to TRBJ2-5; no firm D call. The ends were cut back, 0 bases at V and 2 bases at J, with 5 bases in the middle. The germline gives CDR1 SGHRS, CDR2 YFSETQ. The CDR3 covers 13 residues. The CDR3 region is CASSLDSQETQYF. CDR3 nucleotide sequence: TGCGCCAGCAGCTTGGACTCGCAAGAGACCCAGTACTTC.

V usage is TRBV6-4 and J usage is TRBJ1-2, with D possibly TRBD1 on 5 matching bases. Trimming pared 5 bases from V and 0 bases from J, leaving 13 bases between. Per the germline V gene, CDR1 is MRHNA and CDR2 is SNTAGT. The length of the CDR3 is 15 residues. The CDR3 reads CASSTAREANYGYTF. CDR3 coding DNA: TGTGCCAGCAGTACGGCCAGGGAGGCTAACTATGGCTACACCTTC.

The chain links TRBV14 to TRBJ2-1, with 10 bases lining up with TRBD1. The length of the CDR3 is 18 residues. Trimming cost V 0 bases and J 5 bases; bases outside gene matches: 10. The germline V gene has CDR1 SGHDN and CDR2 FVKESK. CDR3 bases: TGTGCCAGCAGCCAAGATTCCTGGACAGGGGGGGTCCACAATGAGCAGTTCTTC. Its protein is CASSQDSWTGGVHNEQFF. Using reference TRBV14 and TRBJ2-1 for the parts outside the CDR3, the full variable domain is EAGVTQFPSHSVIEKGQTVTLRCDPISGHDNLYWYRRVMGKEIKFLLHFVKESKQDESGMPNNRFLAERTGGTYSTLKVQPAELEDSGVYFCASSQDSWTGGVHNEQFFGPGTRLTVL.

The rearrangement uses TRBV19 and TRBJ2-7; TRBD2 matches at 9 bases. In germline, CDR1 is LNHDA, CDR2 SQIVND (reference sequence). The V segment lost 5 bases and the J segment 4 bases; nucleotides outside the gene matches: 9. This CDR3 comprises 15 residues. CDR3 DNA sequence: TGTGCCAGTAGTTGGGCCTCAGCGGGGGGATACGAGCAGTACTTC. Amino acid sequence: CASSWASAGGYEQYF.

The J gene is TRBJ2-7, the V gene TRBV19; 8 nucleotides match TRBD1. The CDR3 spans 12 residues. CDR1 is LNHDA and CDR2 is SQIVND in the germline V gene (reference sequence). Trimming removed 5 bases from V and 3 bases from J; junction bases left unmatched: 0. CDR3 in amino acids: CASSDRGYEQYF. Here the CDR3 DNA reads TGTGCCAGTAGTGACAGGGGCTACGAGCAGTACTTC.

The rearrangement links TRBV28 to TRBJ1-2, with 12 bases aligning to TRBD1. CDR1 is MDHEN, CDR2 SYDVKM, per germline. This CDR3 region has 20 residues. Trimming cost V 1 base and J 2 bases; bases outside gene matches: 14. CDR3 sequence reads: CASSLSLPGTGGVKNYGYTF. The CDR3 DNA reads TGTGCCAGCAGTTTATCCCTCCCCGGGACAGGGGGCGTAAAGAACTATGGCTACACCTTC.

The V and J genes are TRBV5-1 and TRBJ2-5, with D tentatively TRBD1 or TRBD2 (6 bases each). The V end lost 6 bases, the J end lost 5 bases, and 20 bases lay between the germline ends. Germline lookup yields CDR1 SGHRS and CDR2 YFSETQ. CDR3 length equals 15 residues. As DNA, the CDR3 is TGCGCCAGCAACGAGGGGGGCCACGGTTCCGAGACCCAGTACTTC. It translates to CASNEGGHGSETQYF.

The rearrangement joins TRBV2 to TRBJ2-2; 7 bases align to TRBD2. CDR1 is SNHLY, CDR2 FYNNEI, per germline. Trimming took 6 bases from V and 1 from J; bases not matched to a gene: 8. The CDR3 runs 16 residues. CDR3 protein: CASRRSASGNTGELFF. The CDR3 DNA is TGTGCCAGCAGACGGTCGGCTAGCGGGAACACCGGGGAGCTGTTTTTT.

The V gene is TRBV9, the J gene TRBJ2-5; D is ambiguous. V shed 0 bases and J shed 3 bases, with 12 bases lying between them. This CDR3 is built from 15 residues. Germline CDR1 reads SGDLS; CDR2 reads YYNGEE. The CDR3 here is CASSVGGSPKETQYF. CDR3 nucleotides: TGTGCCAGCAGCGTAGGAGGTTCGCCAAAAGAGACCCAGTACTTC.

The chain has TRBV30 and TRBJ1-1; tentatively, D is TRBD1 (5 bases). The germline gives CDR1 GTSNPN, CDR2 SVGIG (reference sequence). With 0 bases removed from V and 0 bases from J, the gap between germline ends came to 17 bases. The CDR3 length is 17 residues. The CDR3 protein is CAWSVGRGLPMNTEAFF. The CDR3 nucleotides are TGTGCCTGGAGTGTAGGGCGGGGCCTACCTATGAACACTGAAGCTTTCTTT.